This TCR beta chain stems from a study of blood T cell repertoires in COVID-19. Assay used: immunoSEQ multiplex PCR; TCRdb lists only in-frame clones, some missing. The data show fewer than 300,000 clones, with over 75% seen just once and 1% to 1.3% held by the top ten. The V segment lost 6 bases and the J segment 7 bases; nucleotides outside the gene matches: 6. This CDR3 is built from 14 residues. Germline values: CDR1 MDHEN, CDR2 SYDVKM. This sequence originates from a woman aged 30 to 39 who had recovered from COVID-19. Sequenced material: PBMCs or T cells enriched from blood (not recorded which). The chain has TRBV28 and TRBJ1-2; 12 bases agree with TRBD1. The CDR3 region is CASRPGQGALGYTF. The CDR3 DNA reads TGTGCCAGCAGACCGGGACAGGGGGCGCTTGGCTACACCTTC.